A selection of T cell receptor beta chains follows, all from one sample in a study of blood T cell repertoires in COVID-19. The table came from immunoSEQ multiplex PCR; TCRdb's copy has only in-frame clones and leaves some out. The table includes 120,000 to 150,000 clones, more than 75% detected once. The sample comprised peripheral blood. These receptors came from a middle-aged woman with acute or convalescent COVID-19. The conserved cysteine and the conserved F or W are not part of the CDR3 here.

>TRBJ1-2|TRBV9
ASSVNSNYGYT
>TRBJ1-4|TRBV6-5
ASHQGPNEKLF
>TRBJ2-1|TRBV2
ASSEERLRNNEQF
>TRBJ2-5|TRBV7-2
ASSPGTGWETQY
>TRBJ2-1|TRBV7-3
ASSWGRLAGGNEQF
>TRBJ2-3|TRBV21-1
ASSKAQRVITDTQY
>TRBJ2-3|TRBV29-1
SVEDVGRSTDTQY
>TRBJ2-5|TRBV25-1
ASVPRLRGQRETQY
>TRBJ1-2|TRBV9
ASSAQQGTNYGYT
>TRBJ2-6|TRBV19
ASHGTGANVLT
>TRBJ2-7|TRBV7-9
ASSLERQGKWYEQY
>TRBJ2-3|TRBV7-8
ASSLRGLGLGHTDTQY
>TRBJ1-4|TRBV25-1
ASSPGGTNEKLF
>TRBJ1-1|TRBV19
ASSIDDRNTEAF
>TRBJ2-1|TRBV18
ASSNDREGSNEQF
>TRBJ2-1|TRBV14
ASSQFSSYNEQF
>TRBJ2-7|TRBV6-1
ASGGSFYEQY
>TRBJ1-2|TRBV6-5
ASSYLDRGRGYGYT
>TRBJ2-1|TRBV19
ASSIREGRNEQF
>TRBJ1-1|TRBV6-5
ASRLRFMNTEAF
>TRBJ1-2|TRBV3-1/TRBV3-2
ASSRRQGSGGYT
>TRBJ2-3|TRBV7-9
ASSLAEGGLTDTQY
>TRBJ2-2|TRBV11-2
ASGSRLAGGPTGELF
>TRBJ1-6|TRBV12-5
ASGLQGNSPLH
>TRBJ2-7|TRBV5-4
ASSSPTGSYEQY
>TRBJ1-1|TRBV7-2
ASSLTERTEAF
>TRBJ1-1|TRBV5-4
ASSLMGAPTEAF
>TRBJ1-3|TRBV4-3
ASSQRGQWWTIY
>TRBJ1-5|TRBV28
ASPGPGDSNQPQH
>TRBJ2-7|TRBV19
ASSIRDRDSYYEQY
>TRBJ1-2|TRBV6-1
ASSEAGALGYT
>TRBJ2-3|TRBV12-5
ASGPRPGLATGSTDTQY
>TRBJ1-5|TRBV28
ASSPGQGLRPQH
>TRBJ1-5|TRBV19
ATRWAGGGNQPQH
>TRBJ2-3|TRBV10-3
AISEFSGDTQY
>TRBJ1-2|TRBV5-1
ASSLGTGSIDGYT
>TRBJ2-1|TRBV29-1
SVGYNEQF
>TRBJ2-7|TRBV5-6
ASSSTGYNEQY
>TRBJ2-6|TRBV28
ASSPSGSGANVLT
>TRBJ1-2|TRBV28
ASSYGLGQGEAGYT
>TRBJ2-7|TRBV5-6
ASSLALEQY
>TRBJ1-2|TRBV29-1
SVGTGTYGYT
>TRBJ2-4|TRBV7-2
ASSYWGRQGANIQY
>TRBJ2-3|TRBV30
AWSAAFTSTDTQY
>TRBJ1-1|TRBV6-2/TRBV6-3
ASSRITGEGAF